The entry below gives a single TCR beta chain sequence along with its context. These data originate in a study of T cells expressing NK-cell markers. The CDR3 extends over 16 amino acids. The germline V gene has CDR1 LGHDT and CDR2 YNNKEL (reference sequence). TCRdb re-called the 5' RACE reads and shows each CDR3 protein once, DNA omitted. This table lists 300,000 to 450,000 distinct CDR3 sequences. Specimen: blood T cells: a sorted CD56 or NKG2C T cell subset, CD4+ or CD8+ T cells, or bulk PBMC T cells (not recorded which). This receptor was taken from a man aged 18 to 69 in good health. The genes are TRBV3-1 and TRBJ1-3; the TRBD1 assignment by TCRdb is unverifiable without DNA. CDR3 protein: CASSRQGANFGNTIYF.